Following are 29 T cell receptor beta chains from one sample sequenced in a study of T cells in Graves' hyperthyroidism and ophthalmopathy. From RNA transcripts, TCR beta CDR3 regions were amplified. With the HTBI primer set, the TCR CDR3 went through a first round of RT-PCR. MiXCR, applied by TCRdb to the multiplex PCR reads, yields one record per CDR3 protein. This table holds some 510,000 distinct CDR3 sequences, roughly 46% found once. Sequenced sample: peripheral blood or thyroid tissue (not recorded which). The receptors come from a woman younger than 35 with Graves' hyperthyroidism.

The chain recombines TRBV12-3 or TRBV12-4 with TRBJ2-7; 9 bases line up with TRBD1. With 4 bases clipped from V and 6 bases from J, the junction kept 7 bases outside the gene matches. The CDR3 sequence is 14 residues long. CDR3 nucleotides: TGTGCCAGCAGTTCTACACAGGGGGCGCTCGAGCAGTACTTC. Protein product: CASSSTQGALEQYF.

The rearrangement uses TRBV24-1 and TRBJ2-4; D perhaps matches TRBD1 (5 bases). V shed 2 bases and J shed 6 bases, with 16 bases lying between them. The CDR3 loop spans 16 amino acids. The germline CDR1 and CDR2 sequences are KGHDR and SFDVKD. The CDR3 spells CATSDSGALWGNIQYF. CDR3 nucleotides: TGTGCCACCAGTGATTCTGGGGCTCTTTGGGGAAACATTCAGTACTTC.

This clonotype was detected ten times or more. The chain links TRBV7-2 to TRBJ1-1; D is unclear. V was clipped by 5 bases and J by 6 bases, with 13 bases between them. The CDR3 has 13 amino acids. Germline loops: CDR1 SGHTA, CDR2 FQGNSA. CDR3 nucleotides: TGTGCCAGCAGCCAACTTGGATTAGCTGAAGCTTTCTTT. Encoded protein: CASSQLGLAEAFF.

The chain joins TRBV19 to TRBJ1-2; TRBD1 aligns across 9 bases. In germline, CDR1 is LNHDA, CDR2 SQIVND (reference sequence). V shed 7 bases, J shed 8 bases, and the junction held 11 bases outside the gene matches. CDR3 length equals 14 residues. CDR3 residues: CASTPRDRAEGYTF. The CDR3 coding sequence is TGTGCCAGTACCCCCCGGGACAGGGCAGAGGGCTACACCTTC.

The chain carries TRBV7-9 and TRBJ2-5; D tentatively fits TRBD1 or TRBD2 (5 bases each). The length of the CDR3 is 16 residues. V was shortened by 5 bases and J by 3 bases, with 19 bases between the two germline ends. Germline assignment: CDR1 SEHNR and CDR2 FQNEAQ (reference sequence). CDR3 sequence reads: CASSPRLIGTEETQYF. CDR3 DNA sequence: TGTGCCAGCAGCCCGAGGTTGATAGGGACGGAAGAGACCCAGTACTTC.

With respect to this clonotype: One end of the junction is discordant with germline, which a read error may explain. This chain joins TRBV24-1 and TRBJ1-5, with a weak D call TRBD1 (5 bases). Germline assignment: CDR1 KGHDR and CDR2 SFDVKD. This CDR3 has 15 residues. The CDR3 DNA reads TGTGCCAGCAGTTACTCGGGGGATAGCAATCAGCCCCAGCATTTT. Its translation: CASSYSGDSNQPQHF.

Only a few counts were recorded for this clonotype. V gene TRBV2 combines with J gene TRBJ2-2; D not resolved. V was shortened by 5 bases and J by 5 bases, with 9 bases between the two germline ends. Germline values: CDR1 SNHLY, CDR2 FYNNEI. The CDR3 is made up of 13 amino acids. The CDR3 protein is CASSYLSTGELFF. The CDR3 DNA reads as TGTGCCAGCAGTTACCTCTCAACCGGGGAGCTGTTTTTT.

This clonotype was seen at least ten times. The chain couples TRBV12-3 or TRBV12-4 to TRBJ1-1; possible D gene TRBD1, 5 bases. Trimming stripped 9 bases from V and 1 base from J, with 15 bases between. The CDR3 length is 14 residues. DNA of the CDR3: TGTGCCAGTATATTCGGGGCCTCGAACACTGAAGCTTTCTTT. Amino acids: CASIFGASNTEAFF.

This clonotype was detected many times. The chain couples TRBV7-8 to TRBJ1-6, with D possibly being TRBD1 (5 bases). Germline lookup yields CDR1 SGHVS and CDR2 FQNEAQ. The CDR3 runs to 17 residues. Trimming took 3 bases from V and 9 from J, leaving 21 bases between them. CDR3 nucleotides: TGTGCCAGCAGCTTTTTCGGTGGGGGGGGACTTATTTCACCCCTCCACTTT. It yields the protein CASSFFGGGGLISPLHF.

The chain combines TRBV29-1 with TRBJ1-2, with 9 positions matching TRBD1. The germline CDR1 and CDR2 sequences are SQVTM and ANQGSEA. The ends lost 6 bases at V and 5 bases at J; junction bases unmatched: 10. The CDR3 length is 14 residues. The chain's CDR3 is CSVAGGTGKYGYTF. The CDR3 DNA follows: TGCAGCGTCGCCGGGGGGACAGGGAAGTATGGCTACACCTTC.

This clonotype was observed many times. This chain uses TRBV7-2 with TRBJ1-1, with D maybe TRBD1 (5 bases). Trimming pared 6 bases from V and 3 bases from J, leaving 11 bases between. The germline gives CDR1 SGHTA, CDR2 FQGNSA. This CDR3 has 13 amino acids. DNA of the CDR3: TGTGCCAGCAGTCGCGGGGGGTACACTGAAGCTTTCTTT. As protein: CASSRGGYTEAFF. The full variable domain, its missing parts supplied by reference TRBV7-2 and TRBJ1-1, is GAGVSQSPSNKVTEKGKDVELRCDPISGHTALYWYRQSLGQGLEFLIYFQGNSAPDKSGLPSDRFSAERTGGSVSTLTIQRTQQEDSAVYLCASSRGGYTEAFFGQGTRLTVV.

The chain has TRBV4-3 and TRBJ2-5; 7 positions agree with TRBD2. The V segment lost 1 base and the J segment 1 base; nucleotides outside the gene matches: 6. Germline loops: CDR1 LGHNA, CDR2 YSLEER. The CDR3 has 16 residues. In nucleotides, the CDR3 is TGCGCCAGCAGCCAAGGGACTAGTTCAGGCCAAGAGACCCAGTACTTC. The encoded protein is CASSQGTSSGQETQYF.

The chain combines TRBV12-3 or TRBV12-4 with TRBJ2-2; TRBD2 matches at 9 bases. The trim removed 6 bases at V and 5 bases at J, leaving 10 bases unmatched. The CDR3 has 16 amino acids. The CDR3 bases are TGTGCCAGCAGCCCCGGGGTAGCGGGAGATACCGGGGAGCTGTTTTTT. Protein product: CASSPGVAGDTGELFF.

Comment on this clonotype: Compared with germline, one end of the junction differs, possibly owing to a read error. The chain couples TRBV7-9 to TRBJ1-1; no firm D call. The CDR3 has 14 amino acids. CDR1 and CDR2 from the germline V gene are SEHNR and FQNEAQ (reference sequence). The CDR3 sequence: CASTLDTLGTDAFF. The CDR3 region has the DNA TGTGCCAGCACCCTCGATACACTCGGCACTGACGCTTTCTTT.

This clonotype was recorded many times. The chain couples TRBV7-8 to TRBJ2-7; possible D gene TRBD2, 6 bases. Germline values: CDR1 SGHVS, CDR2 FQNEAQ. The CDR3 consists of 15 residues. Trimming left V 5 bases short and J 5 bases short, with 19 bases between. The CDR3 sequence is CASSPPGSGGDEQYF. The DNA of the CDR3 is TGTGCCAGCAGCCCACCCGGATCTGGAGGGGACGAGCAGTACTTC. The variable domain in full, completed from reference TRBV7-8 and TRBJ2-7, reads GAGVSQSPRYKVAKRGQDVALRCDPISGHVSLFWYQQALGQGPEFLTYFQNEAQLDKSGLPSDRFFAERPEGSVSTLKIQRTQQEDSAVYLCASSPPGSGGDEQYFGPGTRLTVT.

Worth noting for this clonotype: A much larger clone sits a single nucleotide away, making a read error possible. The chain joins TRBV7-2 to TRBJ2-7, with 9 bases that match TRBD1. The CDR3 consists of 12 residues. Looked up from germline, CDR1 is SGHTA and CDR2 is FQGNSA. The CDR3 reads CATRDRVYGQYF. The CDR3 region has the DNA TGTGCCACCCGGGACAGGGTCTACGGGCAGTACTTC.

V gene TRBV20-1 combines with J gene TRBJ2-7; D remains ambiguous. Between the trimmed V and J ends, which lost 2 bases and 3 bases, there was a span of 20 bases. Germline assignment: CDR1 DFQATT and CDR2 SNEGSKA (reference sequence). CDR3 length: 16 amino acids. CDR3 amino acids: CSARSPGREGFYEQYF. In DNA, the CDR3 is TGCAGTGCTAGATCCCCGGGCAGAGAAGGGTTCTACGAGCAGTACTTC.

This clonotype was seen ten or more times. The CDR3 loop is CASSESGLSQVTEAFF. The CDR3 DNA follows: TGCGCCAGCAGTGAGTCCGGACTCTCCCAGGTCACTGAAGCTTTCTTT. The J gene is TRBJ1-1, the V gene TRBV10-2; no reliable D call. This CDR3 region has 16 residues. CDR1 and CDR2 from the germline V gene are WSHSY and SAAADI. V was pared by 0 bases and J by 4 bases, with 15 bases between.

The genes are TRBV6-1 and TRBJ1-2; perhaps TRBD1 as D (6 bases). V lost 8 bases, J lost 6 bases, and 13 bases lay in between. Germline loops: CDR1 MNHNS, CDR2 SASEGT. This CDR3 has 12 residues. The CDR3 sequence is CASGSGQHGYTF. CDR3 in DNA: TGTGCCAGCGGCTCAGGACAGCATGGCTACACCTTC.

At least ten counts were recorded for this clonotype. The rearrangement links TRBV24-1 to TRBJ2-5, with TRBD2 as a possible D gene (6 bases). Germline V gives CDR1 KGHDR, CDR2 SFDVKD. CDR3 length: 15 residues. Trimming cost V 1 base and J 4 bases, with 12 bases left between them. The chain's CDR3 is CATSDLRGGGETQYF. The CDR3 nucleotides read TGTGCCACCAGTGATTTACGGGGAGGCGGAGAGACCCAGTACTTC.

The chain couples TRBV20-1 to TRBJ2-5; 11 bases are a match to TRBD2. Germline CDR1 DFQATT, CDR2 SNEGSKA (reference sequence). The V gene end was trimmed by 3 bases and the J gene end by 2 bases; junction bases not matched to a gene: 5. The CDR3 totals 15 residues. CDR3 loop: CSASETSGVQETQYF. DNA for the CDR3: TGCAGTGCTAGCGAGACTAGCGGGGTTCAAGAGACCCAGTACTTC.

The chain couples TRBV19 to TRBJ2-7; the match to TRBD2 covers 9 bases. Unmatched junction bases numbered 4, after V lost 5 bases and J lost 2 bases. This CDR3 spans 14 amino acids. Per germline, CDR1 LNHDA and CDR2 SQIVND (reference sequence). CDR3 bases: TGTGCCAGTAGTCAGCGGGAGGAAGCCTACGAGCAGTACTTC. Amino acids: CASSQREEAYEQYF.

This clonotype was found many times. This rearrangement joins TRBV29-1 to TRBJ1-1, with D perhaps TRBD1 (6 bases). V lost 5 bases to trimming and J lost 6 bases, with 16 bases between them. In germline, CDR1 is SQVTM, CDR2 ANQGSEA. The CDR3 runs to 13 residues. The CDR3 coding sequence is TGCAGCGTTCACACGGACAGTTTCTCTGAAGCTTTCTTT. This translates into CSVHTDSFSEAFF.

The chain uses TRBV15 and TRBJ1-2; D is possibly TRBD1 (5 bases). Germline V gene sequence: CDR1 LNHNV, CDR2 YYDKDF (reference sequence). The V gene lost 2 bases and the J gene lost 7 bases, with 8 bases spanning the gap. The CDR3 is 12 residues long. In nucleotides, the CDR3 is TGTGCCACCAGCAGACGGGGCTCTGGCTACACCTTC. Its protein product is CATSRRGSGYTF.

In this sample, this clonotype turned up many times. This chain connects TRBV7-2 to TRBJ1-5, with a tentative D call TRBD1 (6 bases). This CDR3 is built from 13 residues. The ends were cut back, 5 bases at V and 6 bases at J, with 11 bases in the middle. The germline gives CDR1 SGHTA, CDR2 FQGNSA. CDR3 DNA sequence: TGTGCCAGCAGCCAGGGGCTTTTTCAGCCCCAGCATTTT. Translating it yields CASSQGLFQPQHF.

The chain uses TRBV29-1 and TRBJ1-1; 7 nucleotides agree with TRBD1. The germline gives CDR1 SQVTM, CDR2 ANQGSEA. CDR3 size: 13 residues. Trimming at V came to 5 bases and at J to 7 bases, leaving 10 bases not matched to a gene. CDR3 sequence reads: CSVTDRVGGEAFF. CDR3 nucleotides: TGCAGCGTTACCGACAGGGTTGGGGGTGAAGCTTTCTTT.

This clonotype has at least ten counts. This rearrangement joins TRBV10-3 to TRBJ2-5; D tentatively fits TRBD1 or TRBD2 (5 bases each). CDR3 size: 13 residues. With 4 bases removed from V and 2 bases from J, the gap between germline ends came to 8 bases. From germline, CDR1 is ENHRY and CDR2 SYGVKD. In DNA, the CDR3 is TGTGCCATCAGTGGAGGGGAGCAAGAGACCCAGTACTTC. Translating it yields CAISGGEQETQYF.

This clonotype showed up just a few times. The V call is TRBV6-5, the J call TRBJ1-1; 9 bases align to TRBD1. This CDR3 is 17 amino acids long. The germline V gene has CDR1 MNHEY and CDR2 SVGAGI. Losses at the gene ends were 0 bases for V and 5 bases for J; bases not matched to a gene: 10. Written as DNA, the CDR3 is TGTGCCAGCAGTTACTCGAAGGACAGGGGAGGAGGAACTGAAGCTTTCTTT. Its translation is CASSYSKDRGGGTEAFF.

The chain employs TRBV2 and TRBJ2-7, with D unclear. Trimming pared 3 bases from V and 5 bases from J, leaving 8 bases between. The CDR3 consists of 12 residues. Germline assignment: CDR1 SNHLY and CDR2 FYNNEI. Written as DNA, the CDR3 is TGTGCCAGCAGTGAGGGCGTTAACGAGCAGTACTTC. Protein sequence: CASSEGVNEQYF.